The entry below gives a single TCR beta chain sequence along with its context. The method was immunoSEQ multiplex PCR; TCRdb's version includes in-frame clones alone and lacks a portion of them. The repertoire holds some 200,000 clones, around 85% seen once, with around 7.5% in the top ten. This CDR3 contains 16 residues. V gave up 0 bases and J gave up 1 base; unmatched junction bases: 0. CDR1 SGDLS and CDR2 YYNGEE come from the germline V gene. This entry comes from a study of blood T cell repertoires in COVID-19. V and J are TRBV9 and TRBJ2-2; 10 bases map to TRBD2. The source material was peripheral blood. The sequence was obtained from a woman between 55 and 75 years old with acute or convalescent COVID-19. The CDR3 protein is CASSVGTSGNTGELFF. CDR3 nucleotide sequence: TGTGCCAGCAGCGTAGGGACTAGCGGGAACACCGGGGAGCTGTTTTTT.